A selection of T cell receptor beta chains follows, all from one sample in a study of blood T cell repertoires in COVID-19. Profiled with immunoSEQ multiplex PCR; TCRdb holds only in-frame clones, not every one. This table has around 19,000 clones, roughly 89% appearing once. The source material was peripheral blood. The receptor source for this set is a human donor in a cohort sampled during active COVID-19. The CDR3 runs from the conserved cysteine through the conserved F or W. The D gene is left open where the match is weak. Clone size is shown for a subset of rows, as once, few, many or a class of expanded clone.

j_call d_call cdr3_length clone_size v_call cdr3_nt cdr3_aa
TRBJ2-6 TRBD2 18 once TRBV30 TGTGCCTCCCAGCCGGTCCTAGCGGGAGGCGGTGGGGCCAACGTCCTGACTTTC CASQPVLAGGGGANVLTF
TRBJ1-3 NA 16 NA TRBV6-5 TGTGCCAGCAGTTACTCGATTGGCAGCTCTGGAAACACCATATATTTT CASSYSIGSSGNTIYF
TRBJ2-3 TRBD2 16 NA TRBV5-4 TGTGCCAGCAGCTTGACTAGCGGGGCGAACACAGATACGCAGTATTTT CASSLTSGANTDTQYF
TRBJ1-1 NA 12 NA TRBV3-1/TRBV3-2 TGTGCCAGCAGCCATACCGGCACTGAAGCTTTCTTT CASSHTGTEAFF
TRBJ1-3 TRBD1 17 NA TRBV19 TGTGCCAGCACAACCGGGACAGGCGGTCTCTCTGGAAACACCATATATTTT CASTTGTGGLSGNTIYF
TRBJ1-2 NA 13 NA TRBV6-1 TGTGCCAGCAGTGAAGAGCGGGACTATGGCTACACCTTC CASSEERDYGYTF
TRBJ2-7 NA 15 NA TRBV4-3 TGCGCCAGCAGCCAGAACTTGGGCGTCTCCTACGAGCAGTACTTC CASSQNLGVSYEQYF
TRBJ2-6 TRBD1 17 NA TRBV29-1 TGCAGCGTTGGATGGACAGGGGCGAGCTCTGGGGCCAACGTCCTGACTTTC CSVGWTGASSGANVLTF
TRBJ1-2 TRBD1 14 NA TRBV18 TGTGCCAGCTCACCTAAGACAGGGAACTATGGCTACACCTTC CASSPKTGNYGYTF
TRBJ1-3 NA 13 NA TRBV30 TGTGCCTGGAGTCCAGGGGCTGGAAACACCATATATTTT CAWSPGAGNTIYF
TRBJ2-5 TRBD2 13 NA TRBV29-1 TGCAGCGCAAACGGGGGGGGACAAGAGACCCAGTACTTC CSANGGGQETQYF
TRBJ1-2 TRBD1 15 NA TRBV9 TGTGCCAGCAGCGTAACAGGGGGCGCCCAGGGTGGCTACACCTTC CASSVTGGAQGGYTF
TRBJ2-5 NA 15 NA TRBV3-1/TRBV3-2 TGTGCCAGCAGCCAATCTCGACAGGCCCAAGAGACCCAGTACTTC CASSQSRQAQETQYF
TRBJ1-5 TRBD1 14 NA TRBV6-1 TGTGCCAGCAGTGATGGGACAGACAATCAGCCCCAGCATTTT CASSDGTDNQPQHF
TRBJ1-5 NA 13 NA TRBV30 TGTGCCTGGAGTGTAGGAAGGGGGAGGCCCCAGCATTTT CAWSVGRGRPQHF
TRBJ2-5 TRBD2 16 NA TRBV19 TGTGCCAGTAGTAGTACTAGCGGGAGGGCCGGGGAGACCCAGTACTTC CASSSTSGRAGETQYF
TRBJ2-3 TRBD2 16 NA TRBV3-1/TRBV3-2 TGTGCCAGCAGCCCTTTAGCGGGGGGGCCGAAAGATACGCAGTATTTT CASSPLAGGPKDTQYF
TRBJ2-3 TRBD1 17 NA TRBV18 TGTGCCAGCTCACCTATCCCGGGACAGGGGGCTTCAGATACGCAGTATTTT CASSPIPGQGASDTQYF
TRBJ2-2 TRBD1 15 NA TRBV4-3 TGCGCCAGCAGCCAAGGACAGGGGATTATCGGGGAGCTGTTTTTT CASSQGQGIIGELFF
TRBJ2-1 NA 14 NA TRBV7-9 TGTGCCAGCAGCTTAGGTAGCTCCTACAATGAGCAGTTCTTC CASSLGSSYNEQFF
TRBJ2-1 TRBD1 16 once TRBV24-1 TGTGCCACCAGTGAGGGACAGGGCCCTCCATACAATGAGCAGTTCTTC CATSEGQGPPYNEQFF
TRBJ2-5 NA 16 NA TRBV9 TGTGCCAGCAGCTCAGGAATGGGGCCAGGTCAAGAGACCCAGTACTTC CASSSGMGPGQETQYF
TRBJ2-1 TRBD2 17 NA TRBV18 TGTGCCAGCTCACCATTAGGTACTAGCGGGAGATTCAATGAGCAGTTCTTC CASSPLGTSGRFNEQFF
TRBJ1-1 TRBD1 15 NA TRBV29-1 TGCAGCGTTAAACAGACAGGGGGGATGAACACTGAAGCTTTCTTT CSVKQTGGMNTEAFF
TRBJ2-7 TRBD2 14 NA TRBV6-2/TRBV6-3 TGTGCCAGCAGTCAGACTAGCTTTTTTGTCGAGCAGTACTTC CASSQTSFFVEQYF
TRBJ2-1 TRBD1 14 NA TRBV7-2 TGTGCCAGCAGCTTAGGAGGGGCCTCAGGGGGGCAGTTCTTC CASSLGGASGGQFF
TRBJ2-4 NA 14 NA TRBV7-8 TGTGCCAGCAGCTTAGTAAAAGCCAAAAACATTCAGTACTTC CASSLVKAKNIQYF